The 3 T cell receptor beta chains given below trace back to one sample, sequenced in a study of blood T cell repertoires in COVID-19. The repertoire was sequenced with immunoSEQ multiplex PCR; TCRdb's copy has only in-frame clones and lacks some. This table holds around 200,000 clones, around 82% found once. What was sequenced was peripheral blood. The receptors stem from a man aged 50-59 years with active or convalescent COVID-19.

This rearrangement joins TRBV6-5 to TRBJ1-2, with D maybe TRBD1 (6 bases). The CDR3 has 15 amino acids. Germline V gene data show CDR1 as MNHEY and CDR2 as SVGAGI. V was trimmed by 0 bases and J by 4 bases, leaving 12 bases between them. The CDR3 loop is CASSYSQGTSYGYTF. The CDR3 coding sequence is TGTGCCAGCAGTTACTCCCAGGGGACATCCTATGGCTACACCTTC.

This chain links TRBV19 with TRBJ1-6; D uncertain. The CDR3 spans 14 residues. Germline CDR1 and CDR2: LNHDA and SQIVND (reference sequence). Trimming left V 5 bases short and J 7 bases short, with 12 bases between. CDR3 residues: CASSPRQVNSPLHF. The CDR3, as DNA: TGTGCCAGTAGTCCCCGCCAGGTGAATTCACCCCTCCACTTT. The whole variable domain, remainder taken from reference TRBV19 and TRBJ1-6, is DGGITQSPKYLFRKEGQNVTLSCEQNLNHDAMYWYRQDPGQGLRLIYYSQIVNDFQKGDIAEGYSVSREKKESFPLTVTSAQKNPTAFYLCASSPRQVNSPLHFGNGTRLTVT.

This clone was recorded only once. CDR3 region: CATRLAGNNEQFF. CDR3 DNA sequence: TGTGCCACCAGACTAGCGGGAAACAATGAGCAGTTCTTC. The chain combines TRBV24-1 with TRBJ2-1, with TRBD2 matching over 10 bases. The V gene's germline CDR1 is KGHDR and CDR2 SFDVKD. The CDR3 totals 13 residues. After removal of 7 bases from V and 5 bases from J, the junction contained 1 base not matched to a gene.